Each of the 10 T cell receptor beta chains below was sequenced from the same sample in a study of naive CD8 T cells in extremely preterm neonates. Without labor or membrane rupture, elective cesareans at roughly 37-41 weeks supplied term cord blood. Clones were sequenced by immunoSEQ multiplex PCR, and TCRdb holds only the in-frame ones, with some missing. The sample lists about 4,900 clones; roughly 97% were seen once. Sequencing was carried out using naive CD8+ T cells from cord blood. The origin of the receptors is a newborn in good health.

This clone was found once. The rearrangement uses TRBV6-5 and TRBJ1-1, with 7 bases aligning to TRBD1. This CDR3 is 14 amino acids long. The junction had 3 bases not matched to a gene; V was cut back by 5 bases and J by 0 bases. Germline values: CDR1 MNHEY, CDR2 SVGAGI. Here the CDR3 reads CASSIQGMNTEAFF. For the CDR3, the DNA is TGTGCCAGCAGTATACAGGGGATGAACACTGAAGCTTTCTTT.

The rearrangement joins TRBV11-2 to TRBJ2-7; D unresolved. The CDR3 length is 12 residues. The germline V gene encodes CDR1 SGHAT and CDR2 FQNNGV. V was shortened by 5 bases and J by 5 bases, with 10 bases between the two germline ends. The DNA of the CDR3 is TGTGCCAGCAGCCTTGGCCGGGACGAGCAGTACTTC. It codes for CASSLGRDEQYF.

The CDR3 sequence: CASSLAGGLDEQYF. DNA for the CDR3: TGTGCCAGCAGTCTAGCGGGAGGGCTCGACGAGCAGTACTTC. The chain employs TRBV27 and TRBJ2-7, with TRBD2 matching over 12 bases. Germline V CDR1 and CDR2: MNHEY, SMNVEV (reference sequence). The CDR3 loop spans 14 amino acids. The V segment lost 5 bases and the J segment 5 bases; nucleotides outside the gene matches: 4.

V usage is TRBV6-6 and J usage is TRBJ2-5; 7 bases line up with TRBD1. The DNA end is a closer match to TRBJ2-7, so the J assignment may be wrong. CDR1 and CDR2 from the germline V gene are MNHNY and SVGAGI (reference sequence). This CDR3 region has 15 residues. CDR3 in DNA: TGTGCCAGCAGTTACTCAGGACAGGCATTATACGAGCAGTACTTC. Its protein is CASSYSGQALYEQYF.

The chain has TRBV19 and TRBJ1-1; 8 bases fit TRBD1. The CDR3 runs 15 residues. From germline, CDR1 is LNHDA and CDR2 SQIVND (reference sequence). The junction had 5 bases not matched to a gene; V was cut back by 5 bases and J by 0 bases. CDR3 DNA sequence: TGTGCCAGTAGTGTTGGGACAGGCCTGAACACTGAAGCTTTCTTT. This codes for CASSVGTGLNTEAFF.

This sequence joins TRBV4-3 and TRBJ2-3, with 9 bases lining up with TRBD2. Germline lookup yields CDR1 LGHNA and CDR2 YSLEER. V trimming: 1 base; J trimming: 1 base; junction bases outside the gene matches: 3. The CDR3 sequence is 16 residues long. CDR3 nucleotides: TGCGCCAGCAGCCAAGGGGCTAGCGGGGGCACAGATACGCAGTATTTT. Residues: CASSQGASGGTDTQYF.

The genes are TRBV19 and TRBJ2-5, with 7 bases aligning to TRBD2. The J call may be wrong; the DNA end is better matched by TRBJ2-7. The germline CDR1 and CDR2 sequences are LNHDA and SQIVND (reference sequence). The CDR3 spans 15 residues. Written as DNA, the CDR3 is TGTGCCAGTAGTGTGGACGGACTAGGGTCATACGAGCAGTACTTC. It specifies CASSVDGLGSYEQYF.

Only a few counts were recorded for this clone. The V gene is TRBV5-8, the J gene TRBJ2-6; D call uncertain. V was pared by 7 bases and J by 5 bases, with 25 bases between. CDR3 length: 18 residues. In germline, CDR1 is SGHTS, CDR2 YDEGEE. The chain's CDR3 is CASVVYQSTQSRANVLTF. CDR3 DNA: TGTGCCAGCGTGGTGTATCAATCCACACAAAGTCGGGCCAACGTCCTGACTTTC.

This clone was found once. The chain carries TRBV7-2 and TRBJ2-1; 10 bases line up with TRBD2. Germline CDR1 SGHTA, CDR2 FQGNSA. The CDR3 spans 14 residues. V lost 3 bases, J lost 10 bases, and 6 bases stayed unmatched. The CDR3 DNA is TGTGCCAGCAGCTTGGCAGCGGGGGGGCGAGAGCAGTTCTTC. The encoded protein is CASSLAAGGREQFF.

The V and J genes are TRBV9 and TRBJ1-2; a possible D gene is TRBD1 (5 bases). This CDR3 comprises 15 residues. Looked up from germline, CDR1 is SGDLS and CDR2 is YYNGEE. Trimming pared 0 bases from V and 2 bases from J, leaving 11 bases between. The CDR3 region has the DNA TGTGCCAGCAGCGTAGGCGACAGCGTAAACTATGGCTACACCTTC. Translating gives CASSVGDSVNYGYTF. Filled out from reference TRBV9 and TRBJ1-2, the complete variable domain reads DSGVTQTPKHLITATGQRVTLRCSPRSGDLSVYWYQQSLDQGLQFLIQYYNGEERAKGNILERFSAQQFPDLHSELNLSSLELGDSALYFCASSVGDSVNYGYTFGSGTRLTVV.